This entry lists 30 T cell receptor beta chains sequenced from one sample in a study of beta chain features in type 1 diabetes. Reverse transcribing all isolated RNA meant expressed TCRB transcripts were sequenced. Assay used: immunoSEQ multiplex PCR; TCRdb lists only in-frame clones, some missing. Here the sample spans about 150,000 clones, just over 9% being singletons. The sequenced sample consisted of central memory CD4+ T cells from blood. Receptors were obtained from a young woman in good health.

This clone was counted only a few times. A junction boundary mismatches the germline segment, possibly from a read error. The genes are TRBV10-3 and TRBJ2-7, with TRBD1 matching over 10 bases. Germline CDR1 and CDR2: ENHRY and SYGVKD. The length of the CDR3 is 12 residues. Here the CDR3 reads CAISEGPGTGDF. CDR3 DNA: TGTGCCATCAGTGAGGGACCCGGGACAGGGGACTTC.

This clone was seen a few times. This rearrangement joins TRBV4-3 to TRBJ1-1, with D unclear. The ends were cut back, 4 bases at V and 3 bases at J, with 15 bases in the middle. The germline V gene encodes CDR1 LGHNA and CDR2 YSLEER. The CDR3 is 15 amino acids. The CDR3 here is CASSPGGGIHTEAFF. The DNA for the CDR3 is TGCGCCAGCAGCCCTGGAGGAGGGATTCACACTGAAGCTTTCTTT.

In this sample, this clone turned up once. The rearrangement uses TRBV7-8 and TRBJ2-3, with D unclear. Germline-derived CDR1 and CDR2 are SGHVS and FQNEAQ. V gave up 1 base and J gave up 3 bases, with 8 bases separating them. CDR3 length: 14 residues. CDR3 loop: CASSLEMRTDTQYF. Here the CDR3 DNA reads TGTGCCAGCAGCTTAGAAATGCGGACAGATACGCAGTATTTT.

The chain uses TRBV30 and TRBJ1-2, with D possibly matching TRBD1 (6 bases). Germline V gene data show CDR1 as GTSNPN and CDR2 as SVGIG (reference sequence). V was trimmed by 3 bases and J by 6 bases, leaving 14 bases between them. The CDR3 has 13 residues. This CDR3 reads CAWRQGFHDGYTF. The CDR3 nucleotides are TGTGCCTGGAGACAGGGTTTTCACGATGGCTACACCTTC.

The chain uses TRBV15 and TRBJ1-3; D may be TRBD1 (5 bases). Germline loops: CDR1 LNHNV, CDR2 YYDKDF (reference sequence). With 0 bases removed from V and 4 bases from J, the gap between germline ends came to 10 bases. This CDR3 region has 15 residues. The CDR3 loop reads CATSRDRAKGNTIYF. The CDR3 DNA sequence: TGTGCCACCAGCAGAGACAGGGCTAAGGGAAACACCATATATTTT.

V gene TRBV23-1 combines with J gene TRBJ1-6; D not certain. TRBV23-1 is an ORF; its function is uncertain. This CDR3 is 15 amino acids long. V was clipped by 6 bases and J by 7 bases, with 16 bases between them. CDR3 sequence: CASSQELGQNSPLHF. The CDR3 nucleotides are TGCGCCAGCAGCCAAGAACTTGGGCAGAATTCACCCCTCCACTTT.

This clone has only a few counts. The V and J genes are TRBV9 and TRBJ1-1; a possible D gene is TRBD1 (6 bases). CDR3 length: 13 amino acids. Trimming removed 7 bases at V and 1 base at J, with 11 bases between. Germline values: CDR1 SGDLS, CDR2 YYNGEE. The CDR3 here is CASGGAGNTEAFF. The DNA for the CDR3 is TGTGCCAGCGGGGGGGCGGGGAACACTGAAGCTTTCTTT.

The chain is built from TRBV7-6 and TRBJ2-1; 13 bases are shared with TRBD2. CDR3 size: 17 residues. V dropped 0 bases and J dropped 8; count of bases not matched to a gene: 7. Germline CDR1 SGHVS, CDR2 FNYEAQ. Here the CDR3 reads CASSLARLAGGWDEQFF. The CDR3 bases are TGTGCCAGCAGCTTAGCCAGACTAGCGGGAGGATGGGATGAGCAGTTCTTC.

This clone was found a few times. The chain has TRBV5-6 and TRBJ2-5, with D tentatively TRBD1 (6 bases). V was trimmed by 1 base and J by 4 bases, leaving 8 bases between them. CDR3 size: 13 residues. The germline gives CDR1 SGHDT, CDR2 YYEEEE. Here the CDR3 reads CASSLPGAETQYF. The CDR3 region has the DNA TGTGCCAGCAGCTTGCCAGGGGCAGAGACCCAGTACTTC.

The V call is TRBV5-6, the J call TRBJ2-4; 7 bases agree with TRBD2. The germline CDR1 and CDR2 sequences are SGHDT and YYEEEE. V lost 2 bases and J lost 4; bases outside the gene matches: 0. CDR3 length: 13 amino acids. CDR3: CASSLAGKNIQYF. In DNA form, the CDR3 reads TGTGCCAGCAGCTTAGCGGGGAAAAACATTCAGTACTTC.

This clone was detected only a few times. The chain combines TRBV7-9 with TRBJ2-7; TRBD2 might be the D (6 bases). Germline CDR1 and CDR2: SEHNR and FQNEAQ (reference sequence). The CDR3 has 15 residues. Trimming pared 5 bases from V and 0 bases from J, leaving 14 bases between. This CDR3 reads CASSPGGGSSYEQYF. For the CDR3, the DNA is TGTGCCAGCAGCCCCGGGGGAGGCAGCTCCTACGAGCAGTACTTC.

The chain employs TRBV5-1 and TRBJ2-3; D remains unclear. The CDR3 contains 12 residues. Trimming removed 2 bases at V and 5 bases at J, with 6 bases between. Germline loops: CDR1 SGHRS, CDR2 YFSETQ. The CDR3 loop is CASSFPRDTQYF. For the CDR3, the DNA is TGCGCCAGCAGCTTCCCCCGAGATACGCAGTATTTT. Filled out from reference TRBV5-1 and TRBJ2-3, the complete variable domain reads KAGVTQTPRYLIKTRGQQVTLSCSPISGHRSVSWYQQTPGQGLQFLFEYFSETQRNKGNFPGRFSGRQFSNSRSEMNVSTLELGDSALYLCASSFPRDTQYFGPGTRLTVL.

The rearrangement uses TRBV5-1 and TRBJ2-2; possibly TRBD2 for D (5 bases). Trimming removed 2 bases from V and 5 bases from J, with 10 bases in between. The CDR3 loop spans 14 amino acids. Per the germline V gene, CDR1 is SGHRS and CDR2 is YFSETQ. CDR3 nucleotides: TGCGCCAGCAGCTTAATGGGAGAGACCGGGGAGCTGTTTTTT. Protein product: CASSLMGETGELFF.

The chain links TRBV29-1 to TRBJ2-5; D ambiguous. The CDR3 is made up of 10 amino acids. V lost 7 bases and J 2 bases, leaving 5 bases between the germline ends. The germline CDR1 and CDR2 sequences are SQVTM and ANQGSEA. The CDR3 protein is CSALQETQYF. The CDR3 DNA sequence: TGCAGCGCCCTGCAAGAGACCCAGTACTTC.

The V and J genes are TRBV5-1 and TRBJ1-3; D remains unclear. Trimming removed 0 bases at V and 1 base at J, with 5 bases between. Germline loops: CDR1 SGHRS, CDR2 YFSETQ. This CDR3 is 14 amino acids long. The CDR3 region is CASSLGRSGNTIYF. DNA for the CDR3: TGCGCCAGCAGCTTGGGCAGATCTGGAAACACCATATATTTT.

This clone came up a few times. The V call is TRBV11-2, the J call TRBJ2-5; 7 bases align to TRBD2. V gave up 2 bases and J gave up 5 bases; unmatched junction bases: 5. CDR1 and CDR2 from the germline V gene are SGHAT and FQNNGV. This CDR3 has 14 amino acids. CDR3 region: CASSLRTRAETQYF. CDR3 bases: TGTGCCAGCAGCTTAAGGACTAGGGCGGAGACCCAGTACTTC.

In this sample, this clone turned up a few times. V and J are TRBV7-3 and TRBJ1-2, with TRBD1 matching over 8 bases. The germline V gene has CDR1 SGHTA and CDR2 FQGTGA. This CDR3 region has 15 residues. The trim removed 5 bases at V and 6 bases at J, leaving 11 bases unmatched. The CDR3 protein is CASSGSLTGADGYTF. CDR3 nucleotide sequence: TGTGCCAGCAGCGGCAGTTTGACAGGGGCGGATGGCTACACCTTC.

V usage is TRBV25-1 and J usage is TRBJ2-1; D is perhaps TRBD2 (5 bases). This CDR3 has 15 residues. Trimming cost V 1 base and J 5 bases, with 12 bases left between them. The germline gives CDR1 MGHDK, CDR2 SYGVNS. CDR3 nucleotide sequence: TGTGCCAGCAGTGAATTGGTCATGCGGGACAATGAGCAGTTCTTC. It encodes CASSELVMRDNEQFF.

For the CDR3, the DNA is TGCGCCAGCAGCTTGGGAGGGGGCGCTGGCTATGGCTACACCTTC. It yields the protein CASSLGGGAGYGYTF. The J gene is TRBJ1-2, the V gene TRBV5-1; 7 bases align to TRBD1. The V gene end was trimmed by 0 bases and the J gene end by 4 bases; junction bases not matched to a gene: 6. The CDR3 is 15 residues long. The germline V gene encodes CDR1 SGHRS and CDR2 YFSETQ.

The chain links TRBV4-3 to TRBJ2-1; the match to TRBD2 covers 11 bases. This CDR3 is 17 amino acids long. Germline CDR1 is LGHNA and CDR2 is YSLEER. J was trimmed by 3 bases and V by 0 bases; bases with no gene match: 4. The CDR3 DNA sequence: TGCGCCAGCAGCCAAGAGGTGACTAGCGGGGACTACAATGAGCAGTTCTTC. It yields the protein CASSQEVTSGDYNEQFF.

The chain is built from TRBV27 and TRBJ2-1; TRBD2 agrees at 9 bases. This CDR3 has 14 residues. CDR1 MNHEY and CDR2 SMNVEV come from the germline V gene (reference sequence). J gave up 5 bases and V 7 bases, and 6 bases lay outside the gene matches. The CDR3 sequence: CASTSTSGNNEQFF. The DNA of the CDR3 is TGTGCCAGCACCTCGACTAGCGGAAACAATGAGCAGTTCTTC.

The table lists this clone with a few counts. The V and J genes are TRBV30 and TRBJ1-5; no reliable D call. Between the trimmed V and J ends, which lost 0 bases and 4 bases, there was a span of 16 bases. The germline gives CDR1 GTSNPN, CDR2 SVGIG (reference sequence). This CDR3 has 16 residues. The CDR3 DNA reads as TGTGCCTGGAGTGTATTCGGGGTAGGTGGTAATCAGCCCCAGCATTTT. Its protein product is CAWSVFGVGGNQPQHF. Complete variable domain (other parts from reference TRBV30 and TRBJ1-5): SQTIHQWPATLVQPVGSPLSLECTVEGTSNPNLYWYRQAAGRGLQLLFYSVGIGQISSEVPQNLSASRPQDRQFILSSKKLLLSDSGFYLCAWSVFGVGGNQPQHFGDGTRLSIL.

There are a few counts of this clone. At one boundary the junction diverges from the germline segment, which might be a read error. This sequence joins TRBV18 and TRBJ1-4; the D gene is possibly TRBD1 (6 bases). Germline-derived CDR1 and CDR2 are KGHSH and LQKENI. This CDR3 comprises 14 residues. The CDR3 DNA reads as TGTGCCAGCTCGCCACAGGGAGCTAATGAAAAACTGTTTTTT. Translation: CASSPQGANEKLFF.

This clone has more than one count but fewer than ten. V and J are TRBV7-9 and TRBJ2-7; no clear D gene. Germline CDR1 is SEHNR and CDR2 is FQNEAQ (reference sequence). This CDR3 is built from 14 residues. Trimming left V 4 bases short and J 2 bases short, with 12 bases between. This chain's CDR3 is CASSYHARPYEQYF. CDR3 nucleotide sequence: TGTGCCAGCAGCTACCACGCGAGGCCCTACGAGCAGTACTTC.

This clone was seen ten or more times. The chain combines TRBV7-9 with TRBJ1-2; TRBD1 is a possible D gene (6 bases). The CDR3 sequence is 17 residues long. Germline assignment: CDR1 SEHNR and CDR2 FQNEAQ (reference sequence). Trimming removed 0 bases at V and 2 bases at J, with 16 bases between. CDR3 loop: CASSLAIRGPPNYGYTF. CDR3 nucleotides: TGTGCCAGCAGCTTAGCGATCAGGGGACCGCCGAACTATGGCTACACCTTC.

The CDR3 nucleotides read TGTGCCAGCAGCTTAGGGGGGCCAAGGTCGCAGTTCTTC. This sequence encodes CASSLGGPRSQFF. The gene calls are TRBV11-2 and TRBJ2-1; the D gene is possibly TRBD1 (6 bases). The germline V and J ends were trimmed by 1 base and 12 bases, with 13 bases remaining between them. From germline, CDR1 is SGHAT and CDR2 FQNNGV. The CDR3 runs 13 residues.

This clone was observed a handful of times. The V and J genes are TRBV7-3 and TRBJ2-7; TRBD2 matches 12 bases. Looked up from germline, CDR1 is SGHTA and CDR2 is FQGTGA. CDR3 size: 14 residues. V gave up 7 bases and J gave up 5 bases; unmatched junction bases: 6. Here the CDR3 DNA reads TGTGCCAGCAACCCACTAGCGGGGGGAAACGAGCAGTACTTC. It is translated as CASNPLAGGNEQYF.

The sample holds a few counts of this clone. The genes are TRBV4-2 and TRBJ1-5, with D possibly TRBD1 on 5 matching bases. With 1 base removed from V and 8 bases from J, the gap between germline ends came to 18 bases. The CDR3 has 16 residues. Germline V gene lookup returns CDR1 LGHNA and CDR2 YNFKEQ. CDR3 sequence: CASSQVRGMGGEPQHF. CDR3 DNA sequence: TGTGCCAGCAGCCAAGTTCGGGGGATGGGGGGGGAGCCCCAGCATTTT.

This clone has more than one count but fewer than ten. The V and J genes are TRBV4-1 and TRBJ2-6; D unclear. The CDR3 extends over 15 amino acids. V gave up 2 bases and J gave up 2 bases, with 7 bases separating them. CDR1 is MGHRA and CDR2 is YSYEKL in the germline V gene. The CDR3 is CASSQNFPGANVLTF. CDR3 coding DNA: TGCGCCAGCAGCCAAAACTTCCCTGGGGCCAACGTCCTGACTTTC.

This clone has only a few counts. The rearrangement links TRBV2 to TRBJ2-3; a weak D match, TRBD1 (6 bases). V lost 7 bases to trimming and J lost 5 bases, with 16 bases between them. CDR3 length: 14 amino acids. The germline V gene has CDR1 SNHLY and CDR2 FYNNEI. CDR3 sequence (DNA): TGTGCCAGCACGCGTCGGGGCAGGGGAGATACGCAGTATTTT. This sequence encodes CASTRRGRGDTQYF.